Included here is one TCR beta chain sequence, with context. The donors were all Caucasian adults (living in Nashville, Tennessee). Profiling relied on immunoSEQ multiplex PCR, and the TCRdb table lists in-frame clones only, not all of them. Of roughly 480,000 clones listed, roughly 78% are singletons. This CDR3 has 13 amino acids. Trimming took 8 bases from V and 10 from J, leaving 18 bases between them. Germline values: CDR1 LNHDA, CDR2 SQIVND (reference sequence). These data originate in a study of shared clonotypes between healthy human individuals. Across the study: The cohort had two women and three men, ages 18 to 49.

The origin of this receptor is a woman between 40 and 55 years old in good health. Some clones in this sample may be carry-over from other donors' samples. This chain joins TRBV19 and TRBJ2-1; tentatively, D is TRBD2 (6 bases). What was sequenced was PBMCs. CDR3 nucleotide sequence: TGTGCCAGTCAGAGTGGCCCCCTAGCGGAGCAGTTCTTC. As protein: CASQSGPLAEQFF.